This TCR beta chain emerged from a study of blood T cell repertoires in COVID-19. The protocol was immunoSEQ multiplex PCR, while the TCRdb copy is restricted to in-frame clones and leaves out a portion. The profile covers about 160,000 clones, with about 80% appearing a single time and about 20% taken by the ten largest. Germline CDR1 is SEHNR and CDR2 is FQNEAQ (reference sequence). The CDR3 extends over 12 amino acids. Trimming stripped 3 bases from V and 7 bases from J, with 6 bases between. Sequencing was performed on peripheral blood. This chain connects TRBV7-9 to TRBJ1-4; maybe TRBD1 (5 bases). The TCR sequence derives from a woman of 80 years or more with acute or convalescent COVID-19. The CDR3 here is CASSFGGEKLFF. As DNA, the CDR3 is TGTGCCAGCAGCTTCGGGGGTGAAAAACTGTTTTTT.